This is a list of T cell receptor beta chains from one sample in a study of shared clonotypes between healthy human individuals. Libraries were prepared by immunoSEQ multiplex PCR; TCRdb keeps only in-frame clonotypes and omits some of them. The top ten clones hold around 1.7% of a sample with some 2,100,000 clones, roughly 91% of them seen once. The specimen was naive CD8+ T cells from PBMCs. These receptor sequences come from a man between 18 and 29 years old in good health. Some clones in this sample may be carry-over from other donors' samples. Each CDR3 is given with its conserved first and last residue. D genes are given only for firm matches. A row's size may be missing; if present it is once, few, many or a size class.

j_gene | d_gene | v_gene | len | abundance | CDR3nt | CDR3aa
TRBJ2-7 | . | TRBV19 | 13 | . | TGTGCCAGTAGCCCGGACTCGCCCTACGAGCAGTACTTC | CASSPDSPYEQYF
TRBJ2-1 | TRBD2 | TRBV9 | 16 | once | TGTGCCAGCAGCCAATGGACTAGCGGGAGCTACAATGAGCAGTTCTTC | CASSQWTSGSYNEQFF
TRBJ2-7 | . | TRBV5-6 | 15 | . | TGTGCCAGCAGCCCTAACCCCGGGACGGCCTACGAGCAGTACTTC | CASSPNPGTAYEQYF
TRBJ1-2 | . | TRBV7-6 | 14 | . | TGTGCCAGCAGCTCCCTGAACCCTACGGCGGGCTACACCTTC | CASSSLNPTAGYTF
TRBJ2-1 | TRBD2 | TRBV7-6 | 15 | . | TGTGCCAGCAGCCTAGCATGGACTAGCGACAATGAGCAGTTCTTC | CASSLAWTSDNEQFF
TRBJ2-7 | . | TRBV27 | 12 | . | TGTGCCAGCTCTCAGGGAAACTACGAGCAGTACTTC | CASSQGNYEQYF
TRBJ2-2 | . | TRBV29-1 | 13 | . | TGCAGCGTTGAGGTTAAGAACACCGGGGAGCTGTTTTTT | CSVEVKNTGELFF
TRBJ2-1 | TRBD1 | TRBV6-1 | 13 | . | TGTGCCAGCCCGAGACAGGGGGACAATGAGCAGTTCTTC | CASPRQGDNEQFF
TRBJ1-1 | . | TRBV27 | 14 | . | TGTGCCAGCAGTTTATCATATGGGTTGGCTGAAGCTTTCTTT | CASSLSYGLAEAFF
TRBJ2-1 | TRBD2 | TRBV4-1 | 16 | . | TGCGCCAGCAGCCAAGATCGACTAGCGGGTGGTACGGAGCAGTTCTTC | CASSQDRLAGGTEQFF
TRBJ2-7 | . | TRBV5-5 | 13 | . | TGTGCCAGCAGCTTGGGTTTGGGGTCCGAGCAGTACTTC | CASSLGLGSEQYF
TRBJ2-3 | . | TRBV5-4 | 15 | . | TGTGCCAGCAGCTTCACCGGAGCGGGTGCAGATACGCAGTATTTT | CASSFTGAGADTQYF
TRBJ1-1 | . | TRBV4-1 | 16 | . | TGCGCCAGCAGCCTAAGGGTAGACGTTAGGGTTGCTGAAGCTTTCTTT | CASSLRVDVRVAEAFF
TRBJ2-7 | TRBD2 | TRBV5-1 | 16 | . | TGCGCCAGCAGCTTGGGACTAGCGGGAGTTGAAAACGAGCAGTACTTC | CASSLGLAGVENEQYF
TRBJ2-7 | . | TRBV6-5 | 11 | . | TGTGCCAGCAGTTACCGTGGCGAGCAGTACTTC | CASSYRGEQYF
TRBJ2-2 | . | TRBV9 | 16 | . | TGTGCCAGCAGCGTAGAGGGTAACGCGAACACCGGGGAGCTGTTTTTT | CASSVEGNANTGELFF
TRBJ1-5 | . | TRBV27 | 16 | . | TGTGCCAGCAGTTTAATAGGGGGGCGCGACAGTCAGCCCCAGCATTTT | CASSLIGGRDSQPQHF
TRBJ2-7 | TRBD2 | TRBV5-1 | 16 | once | TGCGCCAGCAGCTTGGCTCGGACTAGCGGGAGTTACGAGCAGTACTTC | CASSLARTSGSYEQYF
TRBJ1-2 | . | TRBV6-6 | 15 | . | TGTGCCAGCACCCGAGGAGGGGGAGCGCTCTATGGCTACACCTTC | CASTRGGGALYGYTF
TRBJ2-7 | . | TRBV5-1 | 11 | . | TGCGCCAGCAGTAACGGTCGGGAGCAGTACTTC | CASSNGREQYF
TRBJ1-5 | TRBD1 | TRBV6-5 | 15 | . | TGTGCCAGCAGTTACTCTTCAGGGGGCGGCCAGCCCCAGCATTTT | CASSYSSGGGQPQHF
TRBJ2-2 | . | TRBV28 | 15 | . | TGTGCCAGCATGATGTCCGCCGAGGGCACCGGGGAGCTGTTTTTT | CASMMSAEGTGELFF
TRBJ2-7 | TRBD2 | TRBV4-3 | 17 | . | TGCGCCAGCAGCCAAGATCTCGGTAGCGGGAACTCCTACGAGCAGTACTTC | CASSQDLGSGNSYEQYF
TRBJ2-7 | . | TRBV4-3 | 15 | once | TGCGCCAGCAGCTTAAACAGGCAACCTTCGAGGGAGCAGTACTTC | CASSLNRQPSREQYF
TRBJ2-5 | TRBD2 | TRBV5-1 | 16 | . | TGCGCCAGCAGTTTCCACTGGACTAGCGCAGAGAGTGGCCAGTACTTC | CASSFHWTSAESGQYF
TRBJ1-5 | . | TRBV6-6 | 13 | . | TGTGCCAGCAGTTATGGTAGCAATCAGCCCCAGCATTTT | CASSYGSNQPQHF
TRBJ2-2 | . | TRBV11-2 | 16 | . | TGTGCCAGCAGCTTATATAACAACCCGAACACCGGGGAGCTGTTTTTT | CASSLYNNPNTGELFF
TRBJ2-7 | . | TRBV9 | 15 | . | TGTGCCAGCAGCCCAGAGGGACGGTCCCCCTACGAGCAGTACTTC | CASSPEGRSPYEQYF
TRBJ2-7 | TRBD2 | TRBV19 | 16 | . | TGTGCCAGACATGGACTAGCGGGACGTCACTCCTACGAGCAGTACTTC | CARHGLAGRHSYEQYF
TRBJ2-7 | . | TRBV2 | 12 | . | TGTGCCAGCAGTGAGCCCACTGTGGAGCAGTACTTC | CASSEPTVEQYF
TRBJ1-1 | TRBD1 | TRBV6-1 | 15 | . | TGTGCCAGCAGTGAATCCGAGGACAGGGGCACTGAAGCTTTCTTT | CASSESEDRGTEAFF
TRBJ1-1 | . | TRBV6-1 | 15 | . | TGTGCCAGCAGTGATAGGCAGGGTATGATCACTGAAGCTTTCTTT | CASSDRQGMITEAFF
TRBJ2-2 | . | TRBV9 | 15 | . | TGTGCCAGCAGCCCGGGGGAGGTGTACACCGGGGAGCTGTTTTTT | CASSPGEVYTGELFF
TRBJ2-1 | . | TRBV7-9 | 17 | . | TGTGCCAGCAGCCCCCGCCGCGATTTGGGCTCCTACAATGAGCAGTTCTTC | CASSPRRDLGSYNEQFF
TRBJ2-7 | . | TRBV7-9 | 15 | once | TGTGCCAGCAGTTCTAAATCATCGTTGGGGGACGAGCAGTACTTC | CASSSKSSLGDEQYF
TRBJ1-2 | . | TRBV4-1 | 16 | . | TGCGCCAGCAGCCAAGTCCAGGGACTAGCTAACTATGGCTACACCTTC | CASSQVQGLANYGYTF
TRBJ1-3 | . | TRBV9 | 17 | . | TGTGCCAGCAGCGTAGGAGGCAGCAGCATCTCTGGAAACACCATATATTTT | CASSVGGSSISGNTIYF
TRBJ1-6 | . | TRBV4-1 | 16 | . | TGCGCCAGCAGCCAAGATTACCTACAGGCTAATTCACCCCTCCACTTT | CASSQDYLQANSPLHF
TRBJ2-7 | TRBD2 | TRBV9 | 15 | . | TGTGCCAGCAGCGGTAGCGGGAGTAGCTCCTACGAGCAGTACTTC | CASSGSGSSSYEQYF
TRBJ1-3 | . | TRBV28 | 13 | . | TGTGCCAGCAGTTTTACGGGGGCTGACACCATATATTTT | CASSFTGADTIYF
TRBJ1-1 | . | TRBV28 | 15 | . | TGTGCCAGCAGTTACCATGGGACGGTGAACACTGAAGCTTTCTTT | CASSYHGTVNTEAFF
TRBJ2-1 | TRBD2 | TRBV27 | 16 | . | TGTGCCAGCAGGCGGACTAGCGGGATCTCCTACAATGAGCAGTTCTTC | CASRRTSGISYNEQFF
TRBJ2-1 | TRBD2 | TRBV27 | 17 | . | TGTGCCAGCAGTTTTGGCCTAGCGGGAGTGACCTACAATGAGCAGTTCTTC | CASSFGLAGVTYNEQFF
TRBJ1-4 | TRBD1 | TRBV9 | 16 | . | TGTGCCAGCAGCGCCCACTTACAGGGGACTAATGAAAAACTGTTTTTT | CASSAHLQGTNEKLFF
TRBJ2-3 | TRBD1 | TRBV11-2 | 10 | . | TGTGCCAGCAAAGGGGGCACGCAGTATTTT | CASKGGTQYF
TRBJ2-2 | . | TRBV6-6 | 12 | few | TGTGCCAGCAGTTACTCGGGTAGGGAGCTGTTTTTT | CASSYSGRELFF
TRBJ1-4 | . | TRBV7-9 | 16 | . | TGTGCCAGCAGTTCATGGGGCAGTCCAACTAATGAAAAACTGTTTTTT | CASSSWGSPTNEKLFF
TRBJ2-7 | . | TRBV4-1 | 16 | . | TGCGCCAGCAGCCCCCGGGGTGGACTACTGTTCTACGAGCAGTACTTC | CASSPRGGLLFYEQYF
TRBJ2-7 | . | TRBV6-1 | 14 | . | TGTGCCAGCAGTGAAACAGGGTTTACTGTAGAGCAGTACTTC | CASSETGFTVEQYF
TRBJ2-7 | . | TRBV5-1 | 14 | . | TGCGCCAGCAGCCCCAGGGGTCCTCTCGTCGAGCAGTACTTC | CASSPRGPLVEQYF
TRBJ2-2 | TRBD2 | TRBV11-2 | 15 | once | TGTGCCAGCAGCTTGAGCGGGGGAGACACCGGGGAGCTGTTTTTT | CASSLSGGDTGELFF
TRBJ1-2 | . | TRBV21-1 | 16 | . | TGTGCCAGCAGCAAAGTCGTCTGCTGGGAGACCTATGGCTACACCTTC | CASSKVVCWETYGYTF
TRBJ1-2 | . | TRBV4-3 | 16 | once | TGCGCCAGCAGCTTCCAATACGTGGGGATGGAATATGGCTACACCTTC | CASSFQYVGMEYGYTF
TRBJ2-7 | TRBD1 | TRBV7-9 | 15 | . | TGTGCCAGCAGCTTGGCACAGGGGGATCTCTACGAGCAGTACTTC | CASSLAQGDLYEQYF
TRBJ1-1 | . | TRBV30 | 14 | . | TGTGCCTGGAGTGTTCGGGGTTATGTCACTGAAGCTTTCTTT | CAWSVRGYVTEAFF
TRBJ2-7 | . | TRBV7-9 | 14 | . | TGTGCCAGCAGCTTAGTTGGCAGGGGCTACGAGCAGTACTTC | CASSLVGRGYEQYF
TRBJ2-1 | . | TRBV29-1 | 14 | . | TGCAGCGTTGATGGATGGAGTCAAGGGGAGGAGCAGTTCTTC | CSVDGWSQGEEQFF
TRBJ2-5 | TRBD2 | TRBV6-6 | 16 | . | TGTGCCAGCAGTTACTGGGGCGGGAGGGTCCAAGAGACCCAGTACTTC | CASSYWGGRVQETQYF
TRBJ1-1 | . | TRBV6-5 | 14 | . | TGTGCCAGCAGTTGGGGCGGAGGGCAGACTGAAGCTTTCTTT | CASSWGGGQTEAFF
TRBJ2-5 | . | TRBV18 | 16 | . | TGTGCCAGCTCACCCCGGGGCGGGATGGTGAAAGAGACCCAGTACTTC | CASSPRGGMVKETQYF